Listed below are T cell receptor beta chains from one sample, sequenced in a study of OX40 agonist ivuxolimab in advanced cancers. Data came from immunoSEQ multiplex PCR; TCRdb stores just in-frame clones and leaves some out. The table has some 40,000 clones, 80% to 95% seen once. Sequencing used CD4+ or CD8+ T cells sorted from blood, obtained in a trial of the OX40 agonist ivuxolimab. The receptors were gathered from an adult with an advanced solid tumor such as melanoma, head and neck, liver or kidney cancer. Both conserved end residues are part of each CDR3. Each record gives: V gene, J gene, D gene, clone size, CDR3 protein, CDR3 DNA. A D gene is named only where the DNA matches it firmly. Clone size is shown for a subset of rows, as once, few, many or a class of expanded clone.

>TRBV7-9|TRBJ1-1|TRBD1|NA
CASSSDRGPTEAFF
TGTGCCAGCAGCTCCGACAGGGGGCCTACTGAAGCTTTCTTT
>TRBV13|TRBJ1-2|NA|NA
CASSFSSDSRFGYTF
TGTGCCAGCAGCTTTAGCTCAGACAGCCGTTTTGGCTACACCTTC
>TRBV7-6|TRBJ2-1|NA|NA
CASSFGFTGESSYNEQFF
TGTGCCAGCAGCTTCGGTTTTACGGGAGAGAGCTCCTACAATGAGCAGTTCTTC
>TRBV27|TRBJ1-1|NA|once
CASSSKGSYKGEAFF
TGTGCCAGCAGTTCGAAGGGGTCCTACAAAGGTGAAGCTTTCTTT
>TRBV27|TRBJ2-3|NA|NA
CASSLGLSTDTQYF
TGTGCCAGCAGTTTGGGACTGAGCACAGATACGCAGTATTTT
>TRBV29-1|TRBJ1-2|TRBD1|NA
CSVETGEGYGYTF
TGCAGCGTTGAAACAGGGGAGGGCTATGGCTACACCTTC
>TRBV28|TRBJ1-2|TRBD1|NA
CASFLPGQPLYGYTF
TGTGCCAGCTTTCTCCCGGGACAGCCCCTCTATGGCTACACCTTC
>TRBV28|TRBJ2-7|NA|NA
CASSLRDFISYEQYF
TGTGCCAGCAGTTTACGGGACTTCATCTCGTACGAGCAGTACTTC
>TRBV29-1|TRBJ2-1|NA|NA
CSSEGGRNSYNEQFF
TGCAGCTCCGAAGGCGGGCGGAACTCCTACAATGAGCAGTTCTTC
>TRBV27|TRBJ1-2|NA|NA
CASSLSPSYGYTF
TGTGCCAGCAGTTTGAGCCCCTCCTATGGCTACACCTTC
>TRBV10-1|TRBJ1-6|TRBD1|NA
CASSDDRGYSPLHF
TGCGCCAGCAGTGACGACAGGGGTTACTCACCCCTCCACTTT
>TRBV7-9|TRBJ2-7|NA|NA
CASSPYRGSSYEQYF
TGTGCCAGCAGCCCCTACCGGGGGAGCTCCTACGAGCAGTACTTC
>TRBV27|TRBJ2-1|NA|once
CASSPHGGANEQFF
TGTGCCAGCAGTCCTCATGGGGGGGCGAATGAGCAGTTCTTC
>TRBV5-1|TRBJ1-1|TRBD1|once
CASSSTGGGGTEAFF
TGCGCCAGCAGCTCGACAGGGGGCGGAGGCACTGAAGCTTTCTTT
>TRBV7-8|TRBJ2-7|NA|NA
CASSSGGLSRIYEQYF
TGTGCCAGCAGCTCCGGGGGTTTGAGTAGAATCTACGAGCAGTACTTC
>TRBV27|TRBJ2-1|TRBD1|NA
CASSPQGAYYNEQFF
TGTGCCAGCAGTCCACAGGGGGCGTACTACAATGAGCAGTTCTTC
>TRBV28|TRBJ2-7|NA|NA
CAHSDYPRGSYEQYF
TGTGCCCACTCCGATTATCCCAGGGGTTCCTACGAGCAGTACTTC
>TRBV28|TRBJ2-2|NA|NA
CASSSLPSRSNTGELFF
TGTGCCAGCAGTTCATTACCCAGCAGATCGAACACCGGGGAGCTGTTTTTT
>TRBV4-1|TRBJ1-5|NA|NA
CASSQENYSNQPQHF
TGCGCCAGCAGCCAAGAGAATTATAGCAATCAGCCCCAGCATTTT
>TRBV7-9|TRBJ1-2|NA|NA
CASSLAPGSGYTF
TGTGCCAGCAGCTTAGCTCCAGGGAGCGGCTACACCTTC
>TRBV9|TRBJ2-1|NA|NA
CASSVSLAAYNEQFF
TGTGCCAGCAGCGTAAGTTTAGCGGCCTACAATGAGCAGTTCTTC
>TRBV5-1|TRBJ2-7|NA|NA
CASSLGGGYLASLTYEQYF
TGCGCCAGCAGCTTGGGCGGCGGATACCTAGCGAGCCTAACCTACGAGCAGTACTTC
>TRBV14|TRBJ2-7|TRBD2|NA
CASSQEYRGAGGPHEQYF
TGTGCCAGCAGCCAAGAATACAGGGGAGCGGGAGGGCCCCACGAGCAGTACTTC
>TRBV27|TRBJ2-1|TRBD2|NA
CASSLGASGRVVNNEQFF
TGTGCCAGCAGTTTAGGGGCTAGCGGGAGGGTAGTCAACAATGAGCAGTTCTTC
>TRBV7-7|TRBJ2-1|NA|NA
CASSPAGSDEQFF
TGTGCTAGCAGCCCCGCGGGGAGCGATGAGCAGTTCTTC
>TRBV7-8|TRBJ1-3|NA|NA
CASSSGDTIYF
TGTGCCAGCAGCTCAGGTGACACCATATATTTT
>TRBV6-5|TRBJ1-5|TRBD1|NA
CASSTSRGDQPQHF
TGTGCCAGCAGCACATCCAGGGGGGATCAGCCCCAGCATTTT
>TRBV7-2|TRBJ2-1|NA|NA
CATQGSRVSSYNEQFF
TGTGCAACCCAAGGCTCGCGGGTGAGCTCCTACAATGAGCAGTTCTTC
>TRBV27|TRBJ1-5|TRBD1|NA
CASSLDRDNQPQHF
TGTGCCAGCAGCCTCGACAGGGATAATCAGCCCCAGCATTTT
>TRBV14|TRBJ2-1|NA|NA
CASSQDIGDQGNEQFF
TGTGCCAGCAGCCAAGATATAGGGGACCAGGGCAATGAGCAGTTCTTC
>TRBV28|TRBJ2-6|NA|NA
CASSPLRPNSGANVLTF
TGTGCCAGCAGTCCCCTGCGACCGAACTCTGGGGCCAACGTCCTGACTTTC
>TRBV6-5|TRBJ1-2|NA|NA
CASSYSRVYGYTF
TGTGCCAGCAGTTACTCGAGGGTTTATGGCTACACCTTC
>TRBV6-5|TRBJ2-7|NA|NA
CASSYGTNYEQYF
TGTGCCAGCAGTTACGGGACCAACTACGAGCAGTACTTC
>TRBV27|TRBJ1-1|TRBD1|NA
CASKTGGNTEAFF
TGTGCCAGCAAAACAGGGGGCAACACTGAAGCTTTCTTT
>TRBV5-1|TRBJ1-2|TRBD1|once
CASSPDRGQGGYTF
TGCGCCAGCAGCCCGGACAGGGGGCAAGGTGGCTACACCTTC
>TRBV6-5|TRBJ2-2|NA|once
CASRKPFGELFF
TGTGCCAGCAGGAAGCCTTTCGGGGAGCTGTTTTTT
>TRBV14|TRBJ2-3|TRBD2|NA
CASSQGVAGARDTQYF
TGTGCCAGCAGCCAAGGAGTAGCGGGAGCCCGGGATACGCAGTATTTT
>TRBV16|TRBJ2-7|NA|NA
CASSQSYSPSYEQYF
TGTGCCAGCAGCCAATCGTACAGCCCTTCCTACGAGCAGTACTTC
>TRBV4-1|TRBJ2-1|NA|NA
CASSRGTTASYNEQFF
TGCGCCAGCAGCAGGGGTACTACTGCCTCCTACAATGAGCAGTTCTTC
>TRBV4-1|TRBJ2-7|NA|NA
CASSQGLGLYEQYF
TGCGCCAGCAGCCAAGGCCTCGGACTCTACGAGCAGTACTTC
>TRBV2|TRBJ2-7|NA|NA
CASSPSRDIYEQYF
TGTGCCAGCAGTCCGTCCCGGGACATTTACGAGCAGTACTTC
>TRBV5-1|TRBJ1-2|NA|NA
CASSRSTGLNGYTF
TGCGCCAGCAGCCGATCAACAGGGCTCAATGGCTACACCTTC
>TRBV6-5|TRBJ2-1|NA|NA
CASRGREYYNEQFF
TGTGCCAGCCGGGGGCGGGAGTATTACAATGAGCAGTTCTTC
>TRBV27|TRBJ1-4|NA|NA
CASALGGHEEKLFF
TGTGCCAGCGCTTTGGGGGGGCATGAAGAAAAACTGTTTTTT
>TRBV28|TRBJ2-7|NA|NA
CASSLLGEQYF
TGTGCCAGCAGTTTATTGGGAGAGCAGTACTTC
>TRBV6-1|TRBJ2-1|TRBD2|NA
CASSVTSGSTDEQFF
TGTGCCAGCAGTGTGACTAGCGGGTCCACCGATGAGCAGTTCTTC
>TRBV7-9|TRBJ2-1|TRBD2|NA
CASSPPGLAWNEQFF
TGTGCCAGCAGCCCCCCGGGACTAGCGTGGAATGAGCAGTTCTTC
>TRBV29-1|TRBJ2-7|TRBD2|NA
CSVEDPLAESSYEQYF
TGCAGCGTTGAAGACCCACTAGCGGAGAGCTCCTACGAGCAGTACTTC
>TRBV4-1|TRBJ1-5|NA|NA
CASSTGATDQPQHF
TGCGCCAGCAGCACCGGGGCCACGGACCAGCCCCAGCATTTT
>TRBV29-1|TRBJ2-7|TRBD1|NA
CSVGPIFFRDSHYEQYF
TGCAGCGTTGGCCCCATTTTTTTCCGGGACAGCCACTACGAGCAGTACTTC
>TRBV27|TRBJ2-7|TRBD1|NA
CASSSGTGAEQYF
TGTGCCAGCAGTTCTGGGACAGGGGCCGAGCAGTACTTC
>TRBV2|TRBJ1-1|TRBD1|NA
CASSESGGVVNTEAFF
TGTGCCAGCAGTGAATCAGGGGGAGTTGTCAACACTGAAGCTTTCTTT
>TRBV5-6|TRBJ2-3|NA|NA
CASSLKVIGTDTQYF
TGTGCCAGCAGCTTGAAGGTGATCGGCACAGATACGCAGTATTTT
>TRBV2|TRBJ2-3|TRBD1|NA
CASMGTDTSTDTQYF
TGTGCCAGCATGGGGACAGATACTAGCACAGATACGCAGTATTTT
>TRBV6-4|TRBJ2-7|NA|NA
CASRGDYEQYF
TGTGCCAGCAGAGGGGACTACGAGCAGTACTTC